This T cell receptor beta chain appears in the sequencing data of a study of cytomegalovirus exposure and HLA in healthy donors. Study in general: A prior analysis found 90 million to 120 million unique TCR beta sequences from 150 million to 200 million T cells. Notes on the study in general: Prediction of most subjects' HLA-A and HLA-B alleles by TCR beta sequences was reportedly accurate. Some V segments (TRBV6-2 and TRBV6-3 among them) were excluded as indistinguishable.

Primers for the PCR totalled 60 Vbeta and 13 Jbeta. Clones were sequenced by immunoSEQ multiplex PCR, and TCRdb holds only the in-frame ones, with some missing. The sample records about 190,000 clones, 70% to 75% being singletons. About this clone: Its specificity is not known.

With 3 bases clipped from V and 2 bases from J, the junction kept 9 bases outside the gene matches. The length of the CDR3 is 16 residues. CDR1 and CDR2 (germline): SGHDT, YYEEEE. The receptor comes from a woman younger than 45 in good health and CMV-seropositive. Source material: PBMCs. The chain joins TRBV5-6 to TRBJ2-5; TRBD1 matches at 8 bases. The CDR3 spells CASSSRTGWGQETQYF. CDR3 bases: TGTGCCAGCAGCTCGCGGACAGGGTGGGGGCAAGAGACCCAGTACTTC.